These 8 T cell receptor beta chains were all obtained from the same sample, sequenced in a study of immune heterogeneity within non-small cell lung tumors. Multiplex PCR amplified the TCR beta CDR3 region. Its first round ran for about 10 cycles with 32 V and 13 J primers. TCRdb reprocessed the multiplex PCR reads via MiXCR and lists one record per CDR3 protein. Seen here are under 13,000 distinct CDR3 sequences, approximately 21% observed once, and the top ten hold around 3.6%. Per sample, approximately 600 ng of bulk tumor genomic DNA was the template used. During surgery, several far-apart biopsies were obtained from every primary tumor. The study cohort was described as untreated, and its members had newly diagnosed non-small cell lung cancer. They went on to have curative surgery. The sample was lung tumor tissue. The receptors originated from a man in his 60s with non-small cell lung cancer.

In this sample, this clonotype is medium-sized. The V and J genes are TRBV3-1 and TRBJ1-6; the D is unclear. The CDR3 consists of 12 residues. Trimming pared 1 base from V and 9 bases from J, leaving 4 bases between. Germline values: CDR1 LGHDT, CDR2 YNNKEL (reference sequence). CDR3 sequence: CASSQARSPLHF. The CDR3 DNA sequence: TGTGCCAGCAGCCAAGCCCGTTCACCCCTCCACTTT. Looking up the rest from reference TRBV3-1 and TRBJ1-6 gives the full variable domain: DTAVSQTPKYLVTQMGNDKSIKCEQNLGHDTMYWYKQDSKKFLKIMFSYNNKELIINETVPNRFSPKSPDKAHLNLHINSLELGDSAVYFCASSQARSPLHFGNGTRLTVT.

This clonotype was counted only a few times. The CDR3 nucleotides are TGCAGTGCAAACCGGGGACTAGCGCCCAATGAGCAGTTCTTC. It specifies CSANRGLAPNEQFF. The genes are TRBV20-1 and TRBJ2-1; 10 bases align to TRBD2. V lost 6 bases to trimming and J lost 6 bases; unmatched junction nucleotides: 8. The CDR3 sequence is 14 residues long. Germline loops: CDR1 DFQATT, CDR2 SNEGSKA (reference sequence).

This clonotype was picked up many times. The rearrangement links TRBV20-1 to TRBJ2-1; D unresolved. Germline V gives CDR1 DFQATT, CDR2 SNEGSKA (reference sequence). The germline V and J ends were trimmed by 0 bases and 6 bases, with 12 bases remaining between them. This CDR3 spans 14 amino acids. The CDR3 coding sequence is TGCAGTGCTAGAGATAGACCCCCCGCCAATGAGCAGTTCTTC. Translation gives CSARDRPPANEQFF.

This chain uses TRBV2 with TRBJ2-3, with 14 bases matching TRBD2. Germline V lookup: CDR1 SNHLY, CDR2 FYNNEI. V gave up 10 bases and J gave up 5 bases; unmatched junction bases: 8. The CDR3 runs to 15 residues. In DNA form, the CDR3 reads TGTGCCACCGGGGGACTAGCGGGAGTAGGAGATACGCAGTATTTT. It yields the protein CATGGLAGVGDTQYF.

The rearrangement joins TRBV5-5 to TRBJ1-1; D is uncertain. The V gene's germline CDR1 is SGHKS and CDR2 YYEKEE (reference sequence). This CDR3 has 14 amino acids. Trimming cost V 7 bases and J 3 bases, with 16 bases left between them. As DNA, the CDR3 is TGTGCCAGCTGGGAGAGGGAAAGGGACACTGAAGCTTTCTTT. This sequence encodes CASWERERDTEAFF.

CDR3 region: CASSVGGSNTDTQYF. The CDR3 DNA reads TGTGCCAGCAGCGTCGGCGGGAGCAACACAGATACGCAGTATTTT. The chain has TRBV9 and TRBJ2-3; TRBD2 agrees at 7 bases. Looked up from germline, CDR1 is SGDLS and CDR2 is YYNGEE. The junction had 5 bases not matched to a gene; V was cut back by 2 bases and J by 2 bases. This CDR3 spans 15 amino acids.

A word on this clonotype: A much larger clone is a single base away; this may be a read error. The rearrangement uses TRBV12-3 or TRBV12-4 and TRBJ2-1; weak D call: TRBD1 (5 bases). This CDR3 contains 13 residues. This CDR3 reads CASTPHRGNEEFF. In DNA, the CDR3 is TGTGCCAGCACCCCACATAGGGGAAATGAGGAGTTCTTC.

This clonotype was detected ten times or more. The CDR3 region has the DNA TGTGCCAGCACCCGCCCCCCCGGGGCCAACGTCCTGACTTTC. This encodes CASTRPPGANVLTF. This chain uses TRBV12-3 or TRBV12-4 with TRBJ2-6; D ambiguous. Trimming pared 7 bases from V and 4 bases from J, leaving 11 bases between. The CDR3 is made up of 14 amino acids.